Below are 10 T cell receptor beta chains sequenced from a single sample in a study of blood T cell repertoires in COVID-19. The data were produced by immunoSEQ multiplex PCR, yet TCRdb's version contains in-frame clones alone and is incomplete. The sample has about 220,000 clones; 84% are singletons. Input material: peripheral blood. These receptors all stem from a woman aged 55-69 years who had recovered from COVID-19.

The chain joins TRBV12-3 or TRBV12-4 to TRBJ2-1, with D possibly being TRBD2 (5 bases). The CDR3 is made up of 13 amino acids. The V gene lost 5 bases and the J gene lost 10 bases, with 15 bases spanning the gap. The CDR3 DNA follows: TGTGCCAGCAGTGACTGGGTTGGCGGGGAGCAGTTCTTC. As protein: CASSDWVGGEQFF.

The chain joins TRBV30 to TRBJ1-1, with D maybe TRBD1 (5 bases). CDR1 is GTSNPN and CDR2 is SVGIG in the germline V gene (reference sequence). The V gene lost 4 bases and the J gene lost 5 bases, with 11 bases spanning the gap. The CDR3 contains 12 residues. The CDR3 sequence: CAWKQDVTEAFF. As DNA, the CDR3 is TGTGCCTGGAAACAGGACGTTACTGAAGCTTTCTTT.

The chain has TRBV10-3 and TRBJ2-3; no clear D gene. CDR3 length equals 14 residues. Germline values: CDR1 ENHRY, CDR2 SYGVKD. V was clipped by 10 bases and J by 4 bases, with 18 bases between them. CDR3 bases: TGTGCCACCATGTATAGGCGAGGAGCAGATACGCAGTATTTT. Translating it yields CATMYRRGADTQYF.

The chain is built from TRBV7-9 and TRBJ2-2; 11 bases agree with TRBD2. After removal of 5 bases from V and 5 bases from J, the junction contained 4 bases not matched to a gene. There are 15 residues in the CDR3. Germline V gives CDR1 SEHNR, CDR2 FQNEAQ (reference sequence). The CDR3 nucleotides read TGTGCCAGCAGCCCCCTAGCGGGGGGTACCGGGGAGCTGTTTTTT. The encoded protein is CASSPLAGGTGELFF.

The J gene is TRBJ2-3, the V gene TRBV12-5; 8 bases are shared with TRBD1. The CDR3 runs to 13 residues. The V and J ends lost 6 bases and 4 bases, in that order; junction bases with no gene match: 3. Germline CDR1 and CDR2: LGHNT and FRNRAP. CDR3 residues: CASGRTGPDTQYF. The CDR3 DNA sequence: TGTGCTAGTGGGCGGACAGGGCCAGATACGCAGTATTTT.

V and J are TRBV19 and TRBJ2-1, with 11 bases fitting TRBD1. CDR1 is LNHDA, CDR2 SQIVND, per germline (reference sequence). The J segment lost 15 bases and the V segment lost 7 bases, leaving 8 bases of the junction unmatched. This CDR3 has 12 residues. The CDR3 coding sequence is TGTGCCAGTACCGCGGGACAGGGGGATATGTTCTTC. This translates into CASTAGQGDMFF. The full variable domain, in which reference TRBV19 and TRBJ2-1 provide the parts outside the CDR3, is DGGITQSPKYLFRKEGQNVTLSCEQNLNHDAMYWYRQDPGQGLRLIYYSQIVNDFQKGDIAEGYSVSREKKESFPLTVTSAQKNPTAFYLCASTAGQGDMFFGPGTRLTVL.

The sample holds a few counts of this clone. CDR3 amino acids: CASSEQTGFEAFF. In DNA form, the CDR3 reads TGTGCCAGCAGTGAACAGACAGGCTTTGAAGCTTTCTTT. The chain has TRBV6-1 and TRBJ1-1; a possible D gene is TRBD1 (6 bases). V was trimmed by 2 bases and J by 7 bases, leaving 11 bases between them. This CDR3 is 13 amino acids long. Germline CDR1 is MNHNS and CDR2 is SASEGT.

This clone was counted only a few times. The CDR3 DNA reads as TGCGCCAGCAGTGAGGTGGGACAGGGGTCGTACAATGAGCAGTTCTTC. Its protein product is CASSEVGQGSYNEQFF. V is TRBV10-1 and J is TRBJ2-1; 10 positions agree with TRBD1. From germline, CDR1 is WNHNN and CDR2 SYGVQD (reference sequence). CDR3 size: 16 residues. V lost 2 bases, J lost 4 bases, and 5 bases stayed unmatched.

This chain joins TRBV18 and TRBJ2-6; perhaps TRBD1 as D (5 bases). The V gene's germline CDR1 is KGHSH and CDR2 LQKENI. The CDR3 contains 19 residues. Trimming removed 6 bases from V and 1 base from J, with 22 bases in between. The CDR3 here is CASSSSWGPIGSGANVLTF. In DNA, the CDR3 is TGTGCCAGCTCCTCTTCCTGGGGCCCAATAGGGTCTGGGGCCAACGTCCTGACTTTC. The full variable domain, completed using reference TRBV18 and TRBJ2-6, is NAGVMQNPRHLVRRRGQEARLRCSPMKGHSHVYWYRQLPEEGLKFMVYLQKENIIDESGMPKERFSAEFPKEGPSILRIQQVVRGDSAAYFCASSSSWGPIGSGANVLTFGAGSRLTVL.

The CDR3 spells CASSSGVRLAGRQDTQYF. The DNA of the CDR3 is TGTGCCAGCAGCTCAGGGGTCCGACTAGCGGGCCGGCAAGATACGCAGTATTTT. The chain is built from TRBV7-9 and TRBJ2-3; 10 bases line up with TRBD2. The junction had 15 bases not matched to a gene; V was cut back by 4 bases and J by 5 bases. CDR1 is SEHNR and CDR2 is FQNEAQ in the germline V gene (reference sequence). CDR3 length equals 18 residues.